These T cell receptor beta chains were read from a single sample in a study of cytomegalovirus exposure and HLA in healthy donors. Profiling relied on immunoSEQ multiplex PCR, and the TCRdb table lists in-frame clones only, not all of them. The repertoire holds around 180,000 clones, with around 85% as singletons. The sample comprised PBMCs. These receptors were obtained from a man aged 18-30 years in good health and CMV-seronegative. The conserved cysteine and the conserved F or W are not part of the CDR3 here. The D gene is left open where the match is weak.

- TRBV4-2 ASSHQGGAGEQF
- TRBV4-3 ASSQDPGPGAF
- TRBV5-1 ASSLRGIGSQETQY
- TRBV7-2 ASSPQGRTEAF
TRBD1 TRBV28 ASSLPATGPQPQH
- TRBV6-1 ASKRSGYYEQY
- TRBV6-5 ASWDSQVYEQY
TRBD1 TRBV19 ASSRRDRGDQPQH
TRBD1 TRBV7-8 ASSLKVSGQGRGEAF
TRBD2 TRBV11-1 ASRLAGVGGDTQY
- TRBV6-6 ASSPTGDTQY
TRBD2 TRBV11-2 ASSLRTTSGKNTGELF
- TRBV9 ASSVGGLNTGELF
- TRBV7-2 ASSLEVGNGNTIY
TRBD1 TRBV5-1 ASSLTTGGTYNEQF
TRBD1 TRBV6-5 ASSPQGAGIYEQY